What follows are 20 T cell receptor beta chains derived from one specimen sequenced in a study of blood T cell repertoires in COVID-19. Data came from immunoSEQ multiplex PCR; TCRdb stores just in-frame clones and leaves some out. The sample holds roughly 250,000 clones, 65% to 90% seen once. Sample: peripheral blood. These TCRs come from a woman aged 55-75 years with active or convalescent COVID-19.

V gene TRBV6-2 or TRBV6-3 combines with J gene TRBJ1-5, with D unclear. The CDR3 sequence is 13 residues long. Germline assignment: CDR1 MNHEY and CDR2 SVGEGT. Trimming pared 6 bases from V and 3 bases from J, leaving 9 bases between. CDR3 DNA: TGTGCCAGCAGCCTACGGGACAATCAGCCCCAGCATTTT. This translates into CASSLRDNQPQHF.

A note on this clone: Within the sample, other DNA sequences also encode this same CDR3. J is TRBJ2-2 and V is TRBV11-2; 9 positions match TRBD2. CDR1 SGHAT and CDR2 FQNNGV come from the germline V gene. The V segment lost 3 bases and the J segment 1 base; nucleotides outside the gene matches: 9. This CDR3 region has 18 residues. As DNA, the CDR3 is TGTGCCAGCAGCTTGGGACGGGGCGGGGGGGTGAACACCGGGGAGCTGTTTTTT. The encoded protein is CASSLGRGGGVNTGELFF.

The CDR3 DNA follows: TGCGCCAGTGCCCTAGCGGGGGCTTACAATGAGCAGTTCTTC. It is translated as CASALAGAYNEQFF. The chain couples TRBV5-1 to TRBJ2-1; 10 bases match TRBD2. Germline trimming cut 8 bases from V and 4 bases from J; bases unmatched to any gene: 6. Germline CDR1 is SGHRS and CDR2 is YFSETQ. The CDR3 runs to 14 residues.

This chain joins TRBV29-1 and TRBJ2-5, with D possibly matching TRBD2 (6 bases). Germline V gene data show CDR1 as SQVTM and CDR2 as ANQGSEA. The CDR3 is made up of 13 amino acids. Trimming removed 7 bases from V and 2 bases from J, with 14 bases in between. In DNA form, the CDR3 reads TGCAGCGCCTCCCGGGGGTGGCAAGAGACCCAGTACTTC. As protein: CSASRGWQETQYF.

The chain is built from TRBV7-3 and TRBJ2-2; D is possibly TRBD2 (6 bases). The V and J ends lost 5 bases and 3 bases respectively, with 10 bases between them. CDR1 and CDR2 from the germline V gene are SGHTA and FQGTGA. The CDR3 is 14 amino acids. The CDR3 region is CASSRGTDTGELFF. DNA of the CDR3: TGTGCCAGCAGCCGCGGGACCGACACCGGGGAGCTGTTTTTT. The variable domain in full, with the rest retrieved from reference TRBV7-3 and TRBJ2-2, is GAGVSQTPSNKVTEKGKYVELRCDPISGHTALYWYRQSLGQGPEFLIYFQGTGAADDSGLPNDRFFAVRPEGSVSTLKIQRTERGDSAVYLCASSRGTDTGELFFGEGSRLTVL.

This clone was observed a single time. J is TRBJ1-2 and V is TRBV3-1 (or the pseudogene TRBV3-2); D is uncertain. Trimming took 3 bases from V and 6 from J, leaving 20 bases between them. The CDR3 totals 16 residues. Germline lookup yields CDR1 LGHDT and CDR2 YNNKEL (reference sequence). CDR3 nucleotide sequence: TGTGCCAGCAGCCATTCCCTCGACGGGGATTGGGATGGCTACACCTTC. It encodes CASSHSLDGDWDGYTF.

V usage is TRBV3-1 (or the pseudogene TRBV3-2) and J usage is TRBJ2-1; TRBD2 agrees at 8 bases. Germline assignment: CDR1 LGHDT and CDR2 YNNKEL (reference sequence). The CDR3 covers 15 residues. The junction had 13 bases not matched to a gene; V was cut back by 6 bases and J by 9 bases. CDR3 sequence reads: CASSPIAGSGGEQFF. CDR3 coding DNA: TGTGCCAGCAGTCCCATAGCGGGGTCGGGGGGTGAGCAGTTCTTC.

The chain is built from TRBV6-2 or TRBV6-3 and TRBJ2-1; tentatively, D is TRBD2 (7 bases). V lost 5 bases and J 9 bases, leaving 20 bases between the germline ends. The CDR3 length is 15 residues. From germline, CDR1 is MNHEY and CDR2 SVGEGT. CDR3 residues: CASSLPLLGGPEQFF. For the CDR3, the DNA is TGTGCCAGCAGTCTACCCCTACTGGGGGGGCCTGAGCAGTTCTTC.

The chain has TRBV28 and TRBJ1-1, with TRBD1 as a possible D gene (6 bases). This CDR3 is 18 amino acids long. Germline CDR1 is MDHEN and CDR2 is SYDVKM. V dropped 5 bases and J dropped 5 bases, with 27 bases sitting between them. In DNA, the CDR3 is TGTGCCAGCAGTCATGCGGTGGGGGCAGGGCTCATAGGGACTGAAGCTTTCTTT. It codes for CASSHAVGAGLIGTEAFF. Full variable domain (rest looked up from reference TRBV28 and TRBJ1-1): DVKVTQSSRYLVKRTGEKVFLECVQDMDHENMFWYRQDPGLGLRLIYFSYDVKMKEKGDIPEGYSVSREKKERFSLILESASTNQTSMYLCASSHAVGAGLIGTEAFFGQGTRLTVV.

The chain couples TRBV11-2 to TRBJ1-6, with no clear D. Per germline, CDR1 SGHAT and CDR2 FQNNGV. Trimming stripped 5 bases from V and 8 bases from J, with 22 bases between. This CDR3 is 17 amino acids long. CDR3 region: CASSRTSTFRSDSPLHF. The DNA for the CDR3 is TGTGCCAGCAGCCGGACTTCGACCTTTCGGTCGGATTCACCCCTCCACTTT.

The chain is built from TRBV21-1 and TRBJ2-1; the table gives TRBD2 as D, unverified against the DNA. TRBV21-1 is a pseudogene locus. The CDR3 runs to 17 residues. The DNA of the CDR3 is TGTGCCAGCAGCAAAGTCCGGCTAGCGGTTCTCTACAATGAGCAGTTCTTC. Translated, it gives CASSKVRLAVLYNEQFF.

This clone was found once. J is TRBJ2-1 and V is TRBV2; 10 nucleotides line up with TRBD1. The CDR3 runs 15 residues. V was clipped by 8 bases and J by 2 bases; unmatched bases: 6. Germline lookup yields CDR1 SNHLY and CDR2 FYNNEI. CDR3 loop: CASETGQGTYNEQFF. The CDR3 coding sequence is TGTGCCAGCGAAACGGGACAGGGGACCTACAATGAGCAGTTCTTC.

The CDR3, as DNA: TGTGCCAGCAGTTTTTCGGGCGAGCAGTACTTC. Protein product: CASSFSGEQYF. The chain has TRBV12-3 or TRBV12-4 and TRBJ2-7, with D hard to call. V was cut by 3 bases and J by 6 bases, with 6 bases left in between. The CDR3 runs 11 residues.

The chain is built from TRBV28 and TRBJ2-7; D unresolved. Trimming removed 5 bases from V and 2 bases from J, with 10 bases in between. Germline CDR1 is MDHEN and CDR2 is SYDVKM. This CDR3 comprises 13 residues. CDR3 residues: CASSTTNAYEQYF. The CDR3 nucleotides are TGTGCCAGCAGTACTACTAATGCCTACGAGCAGTACTTC.

V gene TRBV29-1 combines with J gene TRBJ2-5, with a tentative D call TRBD1 (6 bases). Germline V CDR1 and CDR2: SQVTM, ANQGSEA. The V end lost 7 bases, the J end lost 7 bases, and 19 bases lay between the germline ends. The CDR3 length is 13 residues. As DNA, the CDR3 is TGCAGCGCCCTAGACTGGGTGGGGGCGACCCAGTACTTC. This encodes CSALDWVGATQYF.

The chain combines TRBV7-9 with TRBJ1-1; 8 bases match TRBD1. V shed 5 bases and J 8 bases; nucleotides not matched to a gene: 4. Germline V gives CDR1 SEHNR, CDR2 FQNEAQ (reference sequence). The CDR3 is 12 residues long. Here the CDR3 DNA reads TGTGCCAGCAGCCGGACAGGGCGGGAAGCTTTCTTT. Encoded protein: CASSRTGREAFF.

The chain joins TRBV7-9 to TRBJ1-2; D is undetermined. CDR3 length: 15 amino acids. V was trimmed by 1 base and J by 2 bases, leaving 11 bases between them. Looked up from germline, CDR1 is SEHNR and CDR2 is FQNEAQ (reference sequence). CDR3 amino acids: CASSLVRVWNYGYTF. CDR3 DNA: TGTGCCAGCAGCTTAGTACGGGTTTGGAACTATGGCTACACCTTC.

Only a few counts were recorded for this clone. The rearrangement joins TRBV5-4 to TRBJ2-7, with 10 bases matching TRBD2. The germline V gene encodes CDR1 SGHNT and CDR2 YYREEE (reference sequence). The CDR3 is 17 amino acids. V was pared by 3 bases and J by 2 bases, with 11 bases of the junction left unmatched. CDR3 residues: CASSSGTSASFPYEQYF. The DNA for the CDR3 is TGTGCCAGCAGCTCTGGGACTAGCGCCAGTTTTCCCTACGAGCAGTACTTC.

There are a few counts of this clone. V and J are TRBV3-1 (or the pseudogene TRBV3-2) and TRBJ2-7; 14 bases align to TRBD2. V gave up 5 bases and J gave up 4 bases; unmatched junction bases: 1. CDR1 LGHDT and CDR2 YNNKEL come from the germline V gene (reference sequence). There are 14 residues in the CDR3. The CDR3 nucleotides read TGTGCCAGCAGCAGGACTAGCGGGGGGTACGAGCAGTACTTC. It encodes CASSRTSGGYEQYF.

The J gene is TRBJ1-6, the V gene TRBV19, with 7 bases that match TRBD1. With V trimmed by 3 bases and J by 6 bases, 5 bases remained unmatched. This CDR3 has 15 residues. Germline values: CDR1 LNHDA, CDR2 SQIVND (reference sequence). CDR3 bases: TGTGCCAGTAGTATGGACAGGCCCTCTAATTCACCCCTCCACTTT. Protein product: CASSMDRPSNSPLHF.